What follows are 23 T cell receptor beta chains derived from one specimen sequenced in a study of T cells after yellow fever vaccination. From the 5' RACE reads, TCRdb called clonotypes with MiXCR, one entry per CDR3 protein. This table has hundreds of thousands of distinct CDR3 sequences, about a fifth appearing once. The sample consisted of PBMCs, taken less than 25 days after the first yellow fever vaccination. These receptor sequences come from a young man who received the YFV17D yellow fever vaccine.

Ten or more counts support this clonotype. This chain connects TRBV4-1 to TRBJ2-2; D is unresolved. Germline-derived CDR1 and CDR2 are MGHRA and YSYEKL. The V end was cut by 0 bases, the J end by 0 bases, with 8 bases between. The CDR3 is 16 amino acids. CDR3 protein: CASSQDWPSNTGELFF. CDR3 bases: TGCGCCAGCAGCCAAGATTGGCCTTCGAACACCGGGGAGCTGTTTTTT.

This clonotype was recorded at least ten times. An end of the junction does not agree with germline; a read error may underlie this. CDR3 coding DNA: TGCGCCAGCAGCTCCGGCTGGGGGGGAACAGATACGCAGTATTTT. Translated: CASSSGWGGTDTQYF. The rearrangement joins TRBV6-5 to TRBJ2-3; 7 bases are a match to TRBD2. Germline loops: CDR1 MNHEY, CDR2 SVGAGI. The CDR3 has 15 residues.

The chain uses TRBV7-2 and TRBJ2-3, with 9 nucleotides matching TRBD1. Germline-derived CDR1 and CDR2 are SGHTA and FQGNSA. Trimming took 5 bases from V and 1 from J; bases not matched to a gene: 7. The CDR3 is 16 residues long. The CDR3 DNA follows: TGTGCCAGCAGCCGGGGACAGGGCGTGGGCACAGATACGCAGTATTTT. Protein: CASSRGQGVGTDTQYF.

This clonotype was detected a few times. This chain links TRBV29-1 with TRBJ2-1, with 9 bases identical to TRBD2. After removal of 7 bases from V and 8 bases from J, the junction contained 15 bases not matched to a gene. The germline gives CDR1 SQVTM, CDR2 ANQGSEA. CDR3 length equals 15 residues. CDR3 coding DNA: TGCAGCGCAAACCCCGGGACTAGCCGCCCCCATGAGCAGTTCTTC. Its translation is CSANPGTSRPHEQFF.

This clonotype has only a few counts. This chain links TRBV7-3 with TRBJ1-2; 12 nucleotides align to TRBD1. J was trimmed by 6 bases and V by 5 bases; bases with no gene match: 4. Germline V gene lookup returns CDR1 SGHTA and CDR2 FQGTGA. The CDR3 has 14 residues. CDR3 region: CASSAGTGGDGYTF. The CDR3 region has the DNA TGTGCCAGCAGCGCCGGGACAGGGGGCGATGGCTACACCTTC.

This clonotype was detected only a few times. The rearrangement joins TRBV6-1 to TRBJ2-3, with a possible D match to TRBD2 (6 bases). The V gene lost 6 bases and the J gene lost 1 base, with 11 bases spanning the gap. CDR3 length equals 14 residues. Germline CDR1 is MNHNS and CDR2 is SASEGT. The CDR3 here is CASRGQRGTDTQYF. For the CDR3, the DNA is TGTGCCAGCAGGGGCCAGCGGGGCACAGATACGCAGTATTTT.

CDR3 sequence reads: CSATEPGRADTQYF. CDR3 nucleotides: TGCAGTGCTACCGAGCCGGGTCGAGCAGATACGCAGTATTTT. V and J are TRBV20-1 and TRBJ2-3; D is unresolved. Trimming stripped 4 bases from V and 4 bases from J, with 15 bases between. The CDR3 consists of 14 residues. Germline-derived CDR1 and CDR2 are DFQATT and SNEGSKA (reference sequence).

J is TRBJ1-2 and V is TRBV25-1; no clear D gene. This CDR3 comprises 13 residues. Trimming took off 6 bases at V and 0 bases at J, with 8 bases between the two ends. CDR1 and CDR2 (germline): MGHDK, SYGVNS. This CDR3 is CASRGPPNYGYTF. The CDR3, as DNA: TGTGCCAGCAGGGGTCCTCCTAACTATGGCTACACCTTC.

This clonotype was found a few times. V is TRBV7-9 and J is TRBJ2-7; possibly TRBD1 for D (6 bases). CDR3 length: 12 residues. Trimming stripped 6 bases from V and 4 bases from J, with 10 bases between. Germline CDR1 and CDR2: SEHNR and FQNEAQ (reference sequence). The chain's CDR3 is CASRDTGYEQYF. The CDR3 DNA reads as TGTGCCAGCAGGGACACAGGGTACGAGCAGTACTTC.

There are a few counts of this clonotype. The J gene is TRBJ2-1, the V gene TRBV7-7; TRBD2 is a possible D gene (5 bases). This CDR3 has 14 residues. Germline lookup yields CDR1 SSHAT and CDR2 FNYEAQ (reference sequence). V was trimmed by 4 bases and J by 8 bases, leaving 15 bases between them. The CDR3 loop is CASSSVGFGDEQFF. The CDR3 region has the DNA TGTGCCAGCAGCTCGGTGGGGTTCGGGGATGAGCAGTTCTTC.

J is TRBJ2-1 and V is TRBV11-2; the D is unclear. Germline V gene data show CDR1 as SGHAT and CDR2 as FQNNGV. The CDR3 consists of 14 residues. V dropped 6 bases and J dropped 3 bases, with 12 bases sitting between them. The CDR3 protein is CASREGASYNEQFF. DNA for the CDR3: TGTGCCAGCAGAGAAGGCGCTAGCTACAATGAGCAGTTCTTC.

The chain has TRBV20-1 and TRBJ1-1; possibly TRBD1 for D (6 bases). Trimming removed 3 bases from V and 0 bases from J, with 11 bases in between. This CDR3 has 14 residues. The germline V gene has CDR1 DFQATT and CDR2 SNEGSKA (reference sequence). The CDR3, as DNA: TGCAGTGCTAGTAAGGGGACATTGAACACTGAAGCTTTCTTT. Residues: CSASKGTLNTEAFF.

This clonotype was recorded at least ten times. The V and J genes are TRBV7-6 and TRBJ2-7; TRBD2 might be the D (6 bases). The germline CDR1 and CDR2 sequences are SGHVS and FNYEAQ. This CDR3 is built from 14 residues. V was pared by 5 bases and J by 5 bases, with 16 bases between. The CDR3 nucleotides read TGTGCCAGCAGCACAACCCTGGGCGGGAACGAGCAGTACTTC. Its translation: CASSTTLGGNEQYF.

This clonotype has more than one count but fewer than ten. CDR3 sequence: CASSLVDAASGNTIYF. Here the CDR3 DNA reads TGTGCCAGCAGTTTAGTCGATGCAGCTTCTGGAAACACCATATATTTT. This chain connects TRBV6-5 to TRBJ1-3; D is undetermined. Between the trimmed V and J ends, which lost 4 bases and 1 base, there was a span of 14 bases. The CDR3 runs 16 residues. CDR1 is MNHEY, CDR2 SVGAGI, per germline.

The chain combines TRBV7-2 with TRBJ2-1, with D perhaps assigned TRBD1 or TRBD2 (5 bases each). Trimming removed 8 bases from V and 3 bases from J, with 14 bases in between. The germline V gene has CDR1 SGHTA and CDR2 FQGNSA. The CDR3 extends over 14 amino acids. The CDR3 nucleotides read TGTGCCAGCCTGGGACCCCTAAGCTACAATGAGCAGTTCTTC. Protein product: CASLGPLSYNEQFF.

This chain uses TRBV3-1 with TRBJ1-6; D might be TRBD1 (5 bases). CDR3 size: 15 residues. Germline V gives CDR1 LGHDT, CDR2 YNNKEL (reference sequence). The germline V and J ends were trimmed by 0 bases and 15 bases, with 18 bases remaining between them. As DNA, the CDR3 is TGTGCCAGCAGCCAAGATTTTGGTAGGGGTAGTCACCTCCACTTT. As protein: CASSQDFGRGSHLHF.

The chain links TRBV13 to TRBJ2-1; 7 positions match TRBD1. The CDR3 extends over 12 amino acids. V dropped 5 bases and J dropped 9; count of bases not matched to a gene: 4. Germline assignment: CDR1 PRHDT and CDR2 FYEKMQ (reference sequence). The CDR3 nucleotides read TGTGCCAGCAGCGAGGGGGCTACTGAGCAGTTCTTC. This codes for CASSEGATEQFF.

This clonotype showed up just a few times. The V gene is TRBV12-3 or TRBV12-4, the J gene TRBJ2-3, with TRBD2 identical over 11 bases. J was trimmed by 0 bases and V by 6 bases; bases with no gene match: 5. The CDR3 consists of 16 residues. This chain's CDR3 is CASRSRLAGSTDTQYF. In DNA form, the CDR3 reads TGTGCCAGCAGAAGTAGACTAGCGGGGAGCACAGATACGCAGTATTTT.

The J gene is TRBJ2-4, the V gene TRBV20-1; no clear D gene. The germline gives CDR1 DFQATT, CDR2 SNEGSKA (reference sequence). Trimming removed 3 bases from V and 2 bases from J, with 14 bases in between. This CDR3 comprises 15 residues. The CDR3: CSASITRVTKNIQYF. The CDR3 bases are TGCAGTGCTAGCATCACCCGGGTGACCAAAAACATTCAGTACTTC.

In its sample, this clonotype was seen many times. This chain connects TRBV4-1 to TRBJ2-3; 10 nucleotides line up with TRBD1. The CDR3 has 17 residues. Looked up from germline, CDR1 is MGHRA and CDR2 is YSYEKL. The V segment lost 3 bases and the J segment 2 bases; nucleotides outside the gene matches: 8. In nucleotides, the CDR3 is TGCGCCAGCAGCCATCACCGGGACAGGGGCTCCACAGATACGCAGTATTTT. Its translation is CASSHHRDRGSTDTQYF.

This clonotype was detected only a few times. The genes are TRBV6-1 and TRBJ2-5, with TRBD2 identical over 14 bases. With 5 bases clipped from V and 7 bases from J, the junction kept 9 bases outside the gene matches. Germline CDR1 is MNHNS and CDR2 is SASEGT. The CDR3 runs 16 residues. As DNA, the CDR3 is TGTGCCAGCAGTCAAGGGACTAGCGGGGGCCTAGGGACCCAGTACTTC. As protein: CASSQGTSGGLGTQYF.

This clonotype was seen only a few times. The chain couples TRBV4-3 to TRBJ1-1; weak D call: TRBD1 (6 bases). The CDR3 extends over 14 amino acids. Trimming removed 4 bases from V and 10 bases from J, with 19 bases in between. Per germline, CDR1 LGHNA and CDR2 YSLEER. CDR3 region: CASSLEGDGGVAFF. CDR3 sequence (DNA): TGCGCCAGCAGCCTAGAGGGGGACGGAGGCGTAGCTTTCTTT.

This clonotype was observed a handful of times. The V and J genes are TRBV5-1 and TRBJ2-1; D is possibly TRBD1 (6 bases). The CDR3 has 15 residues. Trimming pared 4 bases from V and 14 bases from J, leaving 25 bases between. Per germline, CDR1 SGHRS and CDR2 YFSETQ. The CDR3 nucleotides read TGCGCCAGCAGCGCACCCCCGGGACACCCTTCGAGGAAGTTCTTC. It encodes CASSAPPGHPSRKFF.